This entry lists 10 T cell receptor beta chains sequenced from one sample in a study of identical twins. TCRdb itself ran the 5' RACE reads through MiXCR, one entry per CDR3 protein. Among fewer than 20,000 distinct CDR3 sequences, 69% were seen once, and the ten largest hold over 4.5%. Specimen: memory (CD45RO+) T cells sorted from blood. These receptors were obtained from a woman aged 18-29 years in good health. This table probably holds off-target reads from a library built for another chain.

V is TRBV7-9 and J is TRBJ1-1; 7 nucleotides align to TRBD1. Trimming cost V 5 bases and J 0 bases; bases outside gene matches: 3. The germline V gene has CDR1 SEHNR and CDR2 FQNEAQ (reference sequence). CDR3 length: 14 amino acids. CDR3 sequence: CASSRQGLNTEAFF. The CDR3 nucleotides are TGTGCCAGCAGCCGACAGGGTTTGAACACTGAAGCTTTCTTT.

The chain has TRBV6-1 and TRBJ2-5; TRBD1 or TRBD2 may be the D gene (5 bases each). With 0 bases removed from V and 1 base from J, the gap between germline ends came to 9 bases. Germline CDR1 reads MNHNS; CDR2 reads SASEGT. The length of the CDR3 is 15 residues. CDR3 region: CASSEAGTFQETQYF. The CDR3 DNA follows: TGTGCCAGCAGTGAAGCGGGGACGTTCCAAGAGACCCAGTACTTC.

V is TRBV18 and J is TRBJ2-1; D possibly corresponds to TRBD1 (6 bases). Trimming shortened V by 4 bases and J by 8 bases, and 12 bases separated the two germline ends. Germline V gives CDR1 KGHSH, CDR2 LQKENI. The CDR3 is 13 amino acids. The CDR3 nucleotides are TGTGCCAGCTCACTCCTCCCAGGGGATGAGCAGTTCTTC. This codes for CASSLLPGDEQFF.

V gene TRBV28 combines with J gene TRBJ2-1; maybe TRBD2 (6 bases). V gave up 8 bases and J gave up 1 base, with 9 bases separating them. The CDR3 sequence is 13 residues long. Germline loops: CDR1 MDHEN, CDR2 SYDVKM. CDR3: CASLGGSYNEQFF. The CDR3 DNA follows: TGTGCCAGCTTGGGAGGATCCTACAATGAGCAGTTCTTC.

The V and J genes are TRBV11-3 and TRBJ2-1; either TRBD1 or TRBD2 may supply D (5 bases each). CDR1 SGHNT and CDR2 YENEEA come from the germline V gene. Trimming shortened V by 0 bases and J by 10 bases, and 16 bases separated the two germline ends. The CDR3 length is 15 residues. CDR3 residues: CASSLDPSTGGEQFF. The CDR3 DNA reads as TGTGCCAGCAGCTTAGATCCCTCTACAGGAGGAGAGCAGTTCTTC.

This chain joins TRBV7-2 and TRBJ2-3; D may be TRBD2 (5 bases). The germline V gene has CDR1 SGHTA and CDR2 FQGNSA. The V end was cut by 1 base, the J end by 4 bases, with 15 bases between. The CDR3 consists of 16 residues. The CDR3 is CASSLGFTRTADTQYF. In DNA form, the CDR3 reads TGTGCCAGCAGCTTAGGTTTCACTAGGACCGCAGATACGCAGTATTTT.

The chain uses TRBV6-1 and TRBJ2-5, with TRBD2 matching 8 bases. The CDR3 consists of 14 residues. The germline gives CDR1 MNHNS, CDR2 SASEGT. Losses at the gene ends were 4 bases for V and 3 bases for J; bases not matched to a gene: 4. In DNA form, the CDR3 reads TGTGCCAGCAGTGTTGCGGGGGGAGAAGAGACCCAGTACTTC. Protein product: CASSVAGGEETQYF.

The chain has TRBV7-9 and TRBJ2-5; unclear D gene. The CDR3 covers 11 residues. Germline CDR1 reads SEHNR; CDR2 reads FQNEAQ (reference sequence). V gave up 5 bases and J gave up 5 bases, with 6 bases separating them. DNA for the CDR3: TGTGCCAGCAGCCGAGTGGAGACCCAGTACTTC. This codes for CASSRVETQYF. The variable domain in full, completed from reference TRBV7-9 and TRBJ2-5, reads DTGVSQNPRHKITKRGQNVTFRCDPISEHNRLYWYRQTLGQGPEFLTYFQNEAQLEKSRLLSDRFSAERPKGSFSTLEIQRTEQGDSAMYLCASSRVETQYFGPGTRLLVL.

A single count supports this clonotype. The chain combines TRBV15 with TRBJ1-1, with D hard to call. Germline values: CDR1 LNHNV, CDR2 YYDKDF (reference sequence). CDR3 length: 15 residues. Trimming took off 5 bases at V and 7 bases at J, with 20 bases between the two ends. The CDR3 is CATSRERATGFEAFF. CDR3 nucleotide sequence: TGTGCCACCAGCCGCGAACGGGCGACGGGGTTTGAAGCTTTCTTT.

CDR3 in DNA: TGTGCCAGCAGCTTAGCAAGGGGGTCCGGGGAGCTGTTTTTT. Protein product: CASSLARGSGELFF. The gene calls are TRBV7-2 and TRBJ2-2, with D possibly being TRBD1 (6 bases). Germline V gene sequence: CDR1 SGHTA, CDR2 FQGNSA. Deletions cut 0 bases from V and 6 bases from J, with 8 bases between. The CDR3 totals 14 residues.